What follows describes a single T cell receptor (beta chain). This sample was taken from a study of patients and donors after allogeneic stem cell transplantation. The ends were cut back, 2 bases at V and 3 bases at J, with 11 bases in the middle. CDR3 length: 15 residues. CDR1 and CDR2 from the germline V gene are SNHLY and FYNNEI. TCRdb recomputed calls from the RT-PCR reads with MiXCR, one row per CDR3 protein. The repertoire has more than 850,000 distinct CDR3 sequences, over 15% of them found once; the top ten carry around 6%. This TCR came from a human donor who was either an allogeneic HSCT recipient or a stem cell or donor lymphocyte infusion donor (not recorded which). It is not recorded whose cells these are; they may come from a transplant donor. Source material: blood, either unsorted or a sorted T cell fraction (not recorded which). The chain is built from TRBV2 and TRBJ2-1, with D possibly matching TRBD1 (5 bases). The CDR3 nucleotides read TGTGCCAGCAGTGAATTTGGACAAGACTACAATGAGCAGTTCTTC. It translates to CASSEFGQDYNEQFF.